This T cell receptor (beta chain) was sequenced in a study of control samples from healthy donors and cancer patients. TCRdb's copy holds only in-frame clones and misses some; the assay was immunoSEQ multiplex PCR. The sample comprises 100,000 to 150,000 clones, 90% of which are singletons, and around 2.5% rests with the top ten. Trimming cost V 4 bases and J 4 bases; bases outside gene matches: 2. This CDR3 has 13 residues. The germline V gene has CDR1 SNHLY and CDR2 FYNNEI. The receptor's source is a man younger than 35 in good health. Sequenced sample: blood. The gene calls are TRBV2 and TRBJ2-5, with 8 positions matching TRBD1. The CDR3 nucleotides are TGTGCCAGCAGTGTCAGGGGGCGAGAGACCCAGTACTTC. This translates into CASSVRGRETQYF.